These 5 T cell receptor beta chains share one sample of origin, sequenced in a study of response to subunit inactivated influenza vaccine. TCRdb analysed the RT-PCR reads with MiXCR anew, one entry per CDR3 protein. The sample records 500,000 to 650,000 distinct CDR3 sequences, 7.6% being singletons. This specimen was PBMCs from blood, taken less than 25 months after vaccination. The receptors here all came from a man aged 45 to 70 who received an inactivated influenza vaccine.

As to this clonotype: A read error may explain this, as a much larger clone is one base away. This chain joins TRBV3-1 and TRBJ2-7; TRBD2 matches 11 bases. The CDR3 length is 19 residues. The germline gives CDR1 LGHDT, CDR2 YNNKEL (reference sequence). The CDR3 is CAGSQDPRASGRSTYEQYF. Here the CDR3 DNA reads TGTGCCGGCAGCCAAGATCCTCGGGCTAGCGGGAGGTCGACCTACGAGCAGTACTTC.

In this sample, this clonotype turned up a few times. The genes are TRBV29-1 and TRBJ2-1; tentative D call: TRBD2 (5 bases). The CDR3 contains 15 residues. CDR1 and CDR2 (germline): SQVTM, ANQGSEA. V shed 3 bases and J shed 0 bases, with 12 bases lying between them. The CDR3 here is CSVDYGGPSYNEQFF. DNA for the CDR3: TGCAGCGTTGATTACGGCGGGCCCTCCTACAATGAGCAGTTCTTC.

This clonotype was seen more than once but under ten times. V gene TRBV3-1 combines with J gene TRBJ2-7, with 8 bases fitting TRBD1. Per germline, CDR1 LGHDT and CDR2 YNNKEL (reference sequence). The CDR3 length is 16 residues. V shed 1 base, J shed 0 bases, and the junction held 5 bases outside the gene matches. The CDR3 here is CASSQGPTGGSYEQYF. CDR3 nucleotide sequence: TGTGCCAGCAGCCAAGGCCCCACAGGGGGCTCCTACGAGCAGTACTTC.

This chain connects TRBV2 to TRBJ2-1, with TRBD2 matching 14 bases. The CDR3 is 14 amino acids. V shed 6 bases, J shed 8 bases, and the junction held 3 bases outside the gene matches. Germline-derived CDR1 and CDR2 are SNHLY and FYNNEI. Here the CDR3 DNA reads TGTGCCAGCAGCGGACTAGCGGGGGGCGATGAGCAGTTCTTC. Translation gives CASSGLAGGDEQFF.

This clonotype was observed at least ten times. V gene TRBV11-1 combines with J gene TRBJ2-3, with TRBD2 matching over 9 bases. Germline V gene lookup returns CDR1 SGHAT and CDR2 FQDESV (reference sequence). The CDR3 covers 18 residues. The J segment lost 8 bases and the V segment lost 4 bases, leaving 19 bases of the junction unmatched. This CDR3 is CASSSIQGGSGRGGTQYF. The CDR3, as DNA: TGTGCCAGCAGCTCTATCCAAGGAGGTAGCGGGAGAGGTGGTACGCAGTATTTT.